The 5 T cell receptor beta chains below come from one sample, sequenced in a study of T cell repertoires in cytomegalovirus infection (dated by TCRdb to between 2019 and 2020). TCRdb names Illumina HiSeq 1500 as the instrument used. In-frame beta chains were kept once TCRdb had trimmed the public reads at Q25 with fastp and called clones with MiXCR. Each record represents a unique CDR3 protein, reported with the most common genes and DNA among its rows. This sample comprises 150,000 to 200,000 distinct CDR3 sequences, roughly 28% of them detected only once. The ten biggest clones cover approximately 31% of the sample. The sample comprised PBMCs. These receptors all come from a human donor in good health (CMV status not recorded). Some clones in this sample may be carry-over from other donors' samples.

This rearrangement joins TRBV5-5 to TRBJ1-5; D is perhaps TRBD1 (5 bases). Trimming removed 3 bases from V and 4 bases from J, with 17 bases in between. CDR1 and CDR2 (germline): SGHKS, YYEKEE (reference sequence). This CDR3 is 16 amino acids long. The CDR3 coding sequence is TGTGCCAGCAGCTCCGGGGGACGGATTGGGAATCAGCCCCAGCATTTT. This gives the protein CASSSGGRIGNQPQHF.

This clonotype has just a few counts. The chain is built from TRBV25-1 and TRBJ2-5; 7 nucleotides agree with TRBD2. Germline CDR1 and CDR2: MGHDK and SYGVNS. This CDR3 region has 15 residues. The ends lost 5 bases at V and 5 bases at J; junction bases unmatched: 11. The CDR3 region has the DNA TGTGCCAGCAGTTCTCCCGCGGAGGGAGGGGAGACCCAGTACTTC. Protein: CASSSPAEGGETQYF.

There are a few counts of this clonotype. The chain uses TRBV4-3 and TRBJ1-2; TRBD1 is a possible D gene (6 bases). Germline V gene sequence: CDR1 LGHNA, CDR2 YSLEER. The CDR3 loop spans 17 amino acids. Between the trimmed V and J ends, which lost 2 bases and 7 bases, there was a span of 23 bases. In DNA, the CDR3 is TGCGCCAGCAGCCAATACCTATCCACAGGGTTAGAAGTTGGCTACACCTTC. It translates to CASSQYLSTGLEVGYTF.

The genes are TRBV6-5 and TRBJ1-2; D ambiguous. This CDR3 has 13 residues. The germline gives CDR1 MNHEY, CDR2 SVGAGI. Trimming shortened V by 6 bases and J by 0 bases, and 8 bases separated the two germline ends. The CDR3 DNA reads TGTGCCAGCAGCCGTGACCCTAACTATGGCTACACCTTC. The encoded protein is CASSRDPNYGYTF.

This clonotype has only a few counts. The chain employs TRBV11-2 and TRBJ2-7, with D tentatively TRBD2 (6 bases). V was cut by 4 bases and J by 2 bases, with 15 bases left in between. The CDR3 has 15 amino acids. Germline V CDR1 and CDR2: SGHAT, FQNNGV. The CDR3: CASSSGDWKTYEQYF. The CDR3 DNA sequence: TGTGCCAGCAGCTCCGGGGACTGGAAGACCTACGAGCAGTACTTC.